These T cell receptor beta chains were read from a single sample in a study of blood T cell repertoires in COVID-19. Libraries were prepared by immunoSEQ multiplex PCR; TCRdb keeps only in-frame clonotypes and omits some of them. The sample yields roughly 100,000 clones, about 89% seen once. Material: peripheral blood. These receptors originate from a human donor in a cohort sampled during active COVID-19. CDR3s include the opening cysteine and the closing phenylalanine or tryptophan.

V gene	J gene	CDR3 protein
TRBV5-4	TRBJ2-3	CASSGPGLVDYF
TRBV19	TRBJ2-7	CASSMARTGSYEQYF
TRBV7-9	TRBJ1-6	CASSSGTGGSPLHF
TRBV3-1/TRBV3-2	TRBJ2-1	CASSQDWGSEQFF
TRBV29-1	TRBJ1-2	CSVEKGNYGYTF
TRBV6-2/TRBV6-3	TRBJ1-2	CASSYRPRGLGDGYTF
TRBV12-5	TRBJ1-5	CASGSGTDRYNQPQHF
TRBV19	TRBJ2-7	CASSISASGASSYEQYF
TRBV10-3	TRBJ2-7	CAISDPARGYEQYF
TRBV3-1/TRBV3-2	TRBJ2-5	CASSQGGGETQYF
TRBV4-2	TRBJ2-2	CASSQDSGGGANTGELFF
TRBV12-3/TRBV12-4	TRBJ1-2	CASSFGQLFGYTF
TRBV9	TRBJ2-7	CASSVGASGGPSYEQYF
TRBV28	TRBJ2-7	CASTTSRSYEQYF
TRBV28	TRBJ2-2	CASSFSSGVGNTGELFF